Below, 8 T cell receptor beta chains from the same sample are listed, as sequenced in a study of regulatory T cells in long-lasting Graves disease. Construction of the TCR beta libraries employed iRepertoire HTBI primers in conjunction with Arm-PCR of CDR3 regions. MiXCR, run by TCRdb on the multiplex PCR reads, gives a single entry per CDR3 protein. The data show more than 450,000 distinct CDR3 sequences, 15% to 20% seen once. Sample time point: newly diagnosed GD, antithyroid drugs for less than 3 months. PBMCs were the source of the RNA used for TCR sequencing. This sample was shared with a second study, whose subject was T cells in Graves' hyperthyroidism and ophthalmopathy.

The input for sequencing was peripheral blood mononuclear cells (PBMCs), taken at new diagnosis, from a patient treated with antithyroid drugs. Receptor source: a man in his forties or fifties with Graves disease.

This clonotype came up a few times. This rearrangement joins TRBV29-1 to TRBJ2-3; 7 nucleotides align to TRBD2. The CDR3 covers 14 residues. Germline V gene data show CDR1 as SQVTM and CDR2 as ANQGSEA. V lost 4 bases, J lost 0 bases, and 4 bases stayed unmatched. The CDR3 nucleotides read TGCAGCGTTGTGGTTAGCGGGAGCACAGATACGCAGTATTTT. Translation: CSVVVSGSTDTQYF.

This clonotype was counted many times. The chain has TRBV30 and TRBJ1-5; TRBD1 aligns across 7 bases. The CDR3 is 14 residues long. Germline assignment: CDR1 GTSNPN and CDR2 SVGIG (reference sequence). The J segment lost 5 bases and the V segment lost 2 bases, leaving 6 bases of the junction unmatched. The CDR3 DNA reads TGTGCCTGGAGTCATACAGGGGATCATCAGCCCCAGCATTTT. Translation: CAWSHTGDHQPQHF.

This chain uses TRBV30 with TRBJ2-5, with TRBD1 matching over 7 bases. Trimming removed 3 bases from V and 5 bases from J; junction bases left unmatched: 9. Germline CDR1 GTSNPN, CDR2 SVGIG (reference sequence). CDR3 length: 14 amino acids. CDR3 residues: CAWRKGTAPETQYF. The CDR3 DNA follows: TGTGCCTGGAGGAAGGGGACAGCCCCGGAGACCCAGTACTTC.

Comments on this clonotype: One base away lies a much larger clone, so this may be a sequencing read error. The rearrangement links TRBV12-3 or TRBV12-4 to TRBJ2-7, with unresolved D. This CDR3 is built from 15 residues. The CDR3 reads CASSFQEFPNYKQYF. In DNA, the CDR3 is TGTGCCAGCAGTTTTCAGGAATTCCCAAACTACAAGCAGTACTTC.

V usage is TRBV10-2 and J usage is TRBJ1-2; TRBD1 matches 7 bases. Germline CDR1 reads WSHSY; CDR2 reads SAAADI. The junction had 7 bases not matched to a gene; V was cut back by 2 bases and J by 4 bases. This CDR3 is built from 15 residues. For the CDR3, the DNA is TGCGCCAGCAGTGAGCCCTCGACAGGGACCTATGGCTACACCTTC. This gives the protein CASSEPSTGTYGYTF.

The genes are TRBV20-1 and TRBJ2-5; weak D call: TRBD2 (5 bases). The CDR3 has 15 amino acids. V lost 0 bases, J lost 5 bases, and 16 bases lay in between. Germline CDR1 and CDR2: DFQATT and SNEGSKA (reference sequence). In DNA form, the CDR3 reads TGCAGTGCTAGAGATCTAGGCTACCCGGGGGAGACCCAGTACTTC. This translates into CSARDLGYPGETQYF.

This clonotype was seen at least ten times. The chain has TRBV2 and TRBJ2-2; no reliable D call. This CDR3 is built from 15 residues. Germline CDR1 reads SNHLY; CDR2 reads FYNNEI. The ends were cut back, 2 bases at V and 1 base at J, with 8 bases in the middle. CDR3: CASSEQTRNTGELFF. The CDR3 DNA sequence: TGTGCCAGCAGTGAACAGACCAGGAACACCGGGGAGCTGTTTTTT.

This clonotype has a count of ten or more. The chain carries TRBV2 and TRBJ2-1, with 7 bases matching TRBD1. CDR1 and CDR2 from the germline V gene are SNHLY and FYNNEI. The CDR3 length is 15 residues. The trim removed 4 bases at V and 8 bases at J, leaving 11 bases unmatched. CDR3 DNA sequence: TGTGCCAGCAGTGCTCAACAGGGGTCTCCTTATGAGCAGTTCTTC. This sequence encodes CASSAQQGSPYEQFF.